This is a list of T cell receptor beta chains from one sample in a study of control samples from healthy donors and cancer patients. Profiled with immunoSEQ multiplex PCR; TCRdb holds only in-frame clones, not every one. The sample holds approximately 86,000 clones, over 65% seen once. Sequenced: blood. The receptor set was obtained from a woman between 40 and 50 years old in good health. Both conserved end residues are part of each CDR3. A D gene is named only where the DNA matches it firmly. For some rows the clone size is stated as once, few or many, or as a class when expanded; others skip it.

J	D	V	size	length	DNA	CDR3
TRBJ2-7	.	TRBV6-2/TRBV6-3	.	14	TGTGCCAGCAGTGAGTGGGGGAGGACTCGCGAGCAGTACTTC	CASSEWGRTREQYF
TRBJ2-7	.	TRBV5-8	.	14	TGTGCCAGCAGCTTGTTACAGCAACAGGACGAGCAGTACTTC	CASSLLQQQDEQYF
TRBJ2-5	.	TRBV10-2	.	13	TGCGCCAGCAGTGTTTTGGGGAAGGAGACCCAGTACTTC	CASSVLGKETQYF
TRBJ2-1	.	TRBV3-1/TRBV3-2	once	15	TGTGCCACTTCGACTCCTTACCCTTCCTACAATGAGCAGTTCTTC	CATSTPYPSYNEQFF
TRBJ2-7	.	TRBV6-5	once	12	TGTGCCAGCCAGGGGGGCTCCTACGAGCAGTACTTC	CASQGGSYEQYF
TRBJ1-3	.	TRBV7-2	.	13	TGTGCCAGCAGCCGAGGCTTTGGAAACACCATATATTTT	CASSRGFGNTIYF
TRBJ2-3	.	TRBV7-2	.	14	TGTGCCAGCAGCGACTTCTCTAGCACAGATACGCAGTATTTT	CASSDFSSTDTQYF
TRBJ2-4	.	TRBV6-2/TRBV6-3	.	14	TGTGCCAGCAGTCCGGACAGACCTGGGGACATTCAGTACTTC	CASSPDRPGDIQYF
TRBJ1-4	.	TRBV27	.	14	TGTGCCAGCAGTTTACAACAGACTAATGAAAAACTGTTTTTT	CASSLQQTNEKLFF
TRBJ1-2	.	TRBV27	.	18	TGTGCCAGCAGTCCCCAACCACGGGACCTATACGATTTCTTTGGCTACACCTTC	CASSPQPRDLYDFFGYTF
TRBJ1-1	.	TRBV7-2	.	16	TGTGCCAGCAGCTTAGCGAGAACAGCCATTAGAGGGGTGGCTTTCTTT	CASSLARTAIRGVAFF
TRBJ1-2	.	TRBV27	.	14	TGTGCCAGTCGACAGGACAGAAGAGAGGGTGGCTACACCTTC	CASRQDRREGGYTF
TRBJ1-2	.	TRBV20-1	.	11	TGCAGTGCTGGCCAGCTGGACAGTTCCCTTTTC	CSAGQLDSSLF
TRBJ1-1	TRBD1	TRBV18	.	15	TGTGCCAGCTCACCTCCGGGACAGATACGCACTGAAGCTTTCTTT	CASSPPGQIRTEAFF
TRBJ2-7	.	TRBV2	.	14	TGTGCCAGCAGGTATACAGATCTCTCCTACGAGCAGTACTTC	CASRYTDLSYEQYF
TRBJ1-3	.	TRBV21-1	.	18	TGTGCCAGCAGCCGAAAATTGCGGGGACAGAGCTCTGGAAACACCATATATTTT	CASSRKLRGQSSGNTIYF
TRBJ1-4	.	TRBV7-2	.	14	TGTGCCAGCAGCTCCGGGACGGGGAATGAAAAACTGTTTTTT	CASSSGTGNEKLFF
TRBJ1-3	.	TRBV6-5	.	15	TGTGCCAGCAGTTACTCCGCAGGGGCTGGAAACACCATATATTTT	CASSYSAGAGNTIYF
TRBJ2-7	TRBD1	TRBV5-1	.	15	TGCGCCAGCAGCCCCGGGACAGCTCTCTCCTACGAGCAGTACTTC	CASSPGTALSYEQYF
TRBJ1-1	.	TRBV2	.	13	TGTGCCGGCTCGGGACACGAGAACACTGAAGCTTTCTTT	CAGSGHENTEAFF
TRBJ1-1	.	TRBV24-1	.	13	TGTGCCACCATGCTAAGAGAGAACACTGAAGCTTTCTTT	CATMLRENTEAFF
TRBJ1-2	.	TRBV12-5	.	15	TGTGCTAGTGGTTTGGTAGGTGTCTACCCCTATGGCTACACCTTC	CASGLVGVYPYGYTF
TRBJ2-5	.	TRBV5-4	.	15	TGTGCCAGCAGCTTTAAGGGGGCGGGGGCAGAGACCCAGTACTTC	CASSFKGAGAETQYF
TRBJ1-2	.	TRBV29-1	.	14	TGCAGCGTTGGGGTAGGGCTTCTGGAATATGGCTACACCTTC	CSVGVGLLEYGYTF
TRBJ2-5	.	TRBV7-3	few	13	TGTGCCAGCAGCTTTCGGGCGAGGGAGACCCAGTACTTC	CASSFRARETQYF
TRBJ2-3	TRBD2	TRBV10-3	.	17	TGTGCCATCAGCGGAGGGGTTCTGGGGGGGAGCACAGATACGCAGTATTTT	CAISGGVLGGSTDTQYF
TRBJ1-1	.	TRBV3-1/TRBV3-2	.	13	TGTGCCAGCAGCCCTGAACGGCGTTCTGAAGCTTTCTTT	CASSPERRSEAFF